These 27 T cell receptor beta chains were sequenced from one sample in a study of blood T cell repertoires in COVID-19 (dated by TCRdb to the early 2020s). Libraries were constructed by the immunoSEQ multiplex PCR assay. As stored in TCRdb, this immuneACCESS dataset retains in-frame rearrangements with V and J assigned. A fraction of the clones does not appear; measured against another copy, unresolved V genes explain less than half of the discrepancy, and the remainder lacks a known reason. Present in this sample are 200,000 to 250,000 clones, around 84% of which were seen just once. Jointly, the top ten make up around 1.6% of the sample. The sample comprised PBMCs or T cells enriched from blood (not recorded which). These receptor sequences come from a woman in her forties or fifties who had recovered from COVID-19.

The chain couples TRBV19 to TRBJ1-4; D gene ambiguous. This CDR3 region has 14 residues. Trimming removed 8 bases at V and 7 bases at J, with 17 bases between. Germline V CDR1 and CDR2: LNHDA, SQIVND (reference sequence). Here the CDR3 DNA reads TGTGCCAGTGGAACCGTGCCGGGATTTGAAAAACTGTTTTTT. Its protein is CASGTVPGFEKLFF.

V usage is TRBV4-2 and J usage is TRBJ2-1, with 10 bases fitting TRBD2. Germline CDR1 and CDR2: LGHNA and YNFKEQ. V shed 0 bases and J 6 bases; nucleotides not matched to a gene: 8. The CDR3 consists of 17 residues. CDR3 in DNA: TGTGCCAGCAGCCAAGATTCGTCTAGCGGGAGCGGCAATGAGCAGTTCTTC. It codes for CASSQDSSSGSGNEQFF.

This chain connects TRBV5-6 to TRBJ2-7; TRBD2 matches at 8 bases. Trimming removed 1 base from V and 3 bases from J; junction bases left unmatched: 3. The CDR3 has 14 residues. The germline V gene has CDR1 SGHDT and CDR2 YYEEEE. CDR3 amino acids: CASSLWREDYEQYF. In DNA form, the CDR3 reads TGTGCCAGCAGCTTGTGGCGGGAGGACTACGAGCAGTACTTC.

J is TRBJ1-5 and V is TRBV6-5, with TRBD1 identical over 8 bases. Unmatched junction bases numbered 9, after V lost 5 bases and J lost 6 bases. This CDR3 has 15 residues. CDR1 is MNHEY and CDR2 is SVGAGI in the germline V gene. CDR3 loop: CASSPIQGASQPQHF. The CDR3 nucleotides read TGTGCCAGCAGTCCGATCCAGGGGGCAAGTCAGCCCCAGCATTTT.

The rearrangement joins TRBV19 to TRBJ2-1; TRBD1 might be the D (6 bases). The CDR3 runs to 14 residues. V was trimmed by 2 bases and J by 1 base, leaving 6 bases between them. Germline V gene lookup returns CDR1 LNHDA and CDR2 SQIVND (reference sequence). The CDR3 sequence is CASSIRGSYNEQFF. The CDR3 DNA reads TGTGCCAGTAGTATAAGGGGGTCCTACAATGAGCAGTTCTTC.

This sequence joins TRBV5-6 and TRBJ1-2; D gene uncertain. V was shortened by 3 bases and J by 2 bases, with 17 bases between the two germline ends. Germline values: CDR1 SGHDT, CDR2 YYEEEE. The CDR3 extends over 16 amino acids. As DNA, the CDR3 is TGTGCCAGCAGCTCGAAACGATACGGGAAAAACTATGGCTACACCTTC. This sequence encodes CASSSKRYGKNYGYTF.

The rearrangement joins TRBV6-5 to TRBJ1-1; perhaps TRBD1 as D (6 bases). This CDR3 has 15 amino acids. Per the germline V gene, CDR1 is MNHEY and CDR2 is SVGAGI. Trimming removed 5 bases from V and 4 bases from J, with 17 bases in between. The CDR3 nucleotides are TGTGCCAGCAGTAACAGATATACAGGGCGCACTGAAGCTTTCTTT. This encodes CASSNRYTGRTEAFF.

V is TRBV7-9 and J is TRBJ2-7; D may be TRBD1 (5 bases). Per germline, CDR1 SEHNR and CDR2 FQNEAQ (reference sequence). This CDR3 is built from 12 residues. V gave up 5 bases and J gave up 5 bases, with 10 bases separating them. The CDR3 protein is CASSDRQNEQYF. The CDR3 bases are TGTGCCAGCAGCGATAGACAGAACGAGCAGTACTTC.

In this sample, this clone turned up a few times. The rearrangement uses TRBV19 and TRBJ1-1; D gene unclear. The germline gives CDR1 LNHDA, CDR2 SQIVND (reference sequence). V lost 3 bases to trimming and J lost 11 bases, with 22 bases between them. This CDR3 comprises 15 residues. The CDR3 loop is CASSIDYLGSGEAFF. The CDR3 DNA sequence: TGTGCCAGTAGTATTGATTATTTGGGTTCGGGTGAGGCTTTCTTT.

CDR3: CASRKTGNSNQPQHF. The CDR3 nucleotides are TGTGCCAGTAGAAAGACGGGAAATAGCAATCAGCCCCAGCATTTT. The V and J genes are TRBV19 and TRBJ1-5; D call uncertain. Germline V gene data show CDR1 as LNHDA and CDR2 as SQIVND (reference sequence). V was trimmed by 6 bases and J by 0 bases, leaving 12 bases between them. The CDR3 loop spans 15 amino acids.

V is TRBV4-1 and J is TRBJ2-7; 9 bases are shared with TRBD1. Germline lookup yields CDR1 MGHRA and CDR2 YSYEKL. This CDR3 region has 14 residues. V shed 5 bases and J 4 bases; nucleotides not matched to a gene: 6. CDR3 sequence (DNA): TGCGCCAGCAGCTCTCGGACAGGGGCGTACGAGCAGTACTTC. Translated: CASSSRTGAYEQYF.

The chain carries TRBV6-1 and TRBJ2-5; tentative D call: TRBD2 (5 bases). Trimming stripped 2 bases from V and 4 bases from J, with 14 bases between. Germline V CDR1 and CDR2: MNHNS, SASEGT. The CDR3 sequence is 15 residues long. CDR3 DNA: TGTGCCAGCAGTGAAAGGCGGCTAGCTCGAGAGACCCAGTACTTC. Protein sequence: CASSERRLARETQYF.

V usage is TRBV12-3 or TRBV12-4 and J usage is TRBJ1-4, with D uncertain. V was trimmed by 6 bases and J by 11 bases, leaving 13 bases between them. CDR3 length: 12 residues. In DNA, the CDR3 is TGTGCCAGCAGAAAGACTCAATGGAAACTGTTTTTT. Encoded protein: CASRKTQWKLFF.

The rearrangement joins TRBV5-1 to TRBJ1-2, with 8 nucleotides matching TRBD1. Germline V gene sequence: CDR1 SGHRS, CDR2 YFSETQ. The CDR3 sequence is 14 residues long. V lost 4 bases to trimming and J lost 6 bases; unmatched junction nucleotides: 8. CDR3 sequence reads: CASSPNTGGHGYTF. Here the CDR3 DNA reads TGCGCCAGCAGCCCGAATACAGGGGGACATGGCTACACCTTC. Variable domain in full (rest from reference TRBV5-1 and TRBJ1-2): KAGVTQTPRYLIKTRGQQVTLSCSPISGHRSVSWYQQTPGQGLQFLFEYFSETQRNKGNFPGRFSGRQFSNSRSEMNVSTLELGDSALYLCASSPNTGGHGYTFGSGTRLTVV.

V is TRBV19 and J is TRBJ1-1; D call uncertain. CDR3 length equals 16 residues. V lost 6 bases and J lost 0, with 17 bases in between. Looked up from germline, CDR1 is LNHDA and CDR2 is SQIVND (reference sequence). Here the CDR3 reads CASRDPSFLMNTEAFF. CDR3 sequence (DNA): TGTGCCAGTAGGGACCCTAGCTTTCTAATGAACACTGAAGCTTTCTTT.

The chain links TRBV7-8 to TRBJ2-5, with 11 bases matching TRBD1. CDR3 length: 17 amino acids. Germline V gives CDR1 SGHVS, CDR2 FQNEAQ. V gave up 4 bases and J gave up 5 bases; unmatched junction bases: 12. CDR3 DNA: TGTGCCAGCAGCTCACGGACAGGGGGCGATTCTCGGGAGACCCAGTACTTC. It specifies CASSSRTGGDSRETQYF.

The V and J genes are TRBV19 and TRBJ1-2, with no clear D. The V gene lost 7 bases and the J gene lost 8 bases, with 17 bases spanning the gap. Germline lookup yields CDR1 LNHDA and CDR2 SQIVND (reference sequence). This CDR3 has 13 amino acids. CDR3 DNA: TGTGCCAGTAATCCGGGGATTTCTGTCGGCTACACCTTC. As protein: CASNPGISVGYTF.

The chain joins TRBV16 to TRBJ2-5; 9 bases fit TRBD1. This CDR3 contains 13 residues. Germline CDR1 and CDR2: KGHSY and FQNENV. The J segment lost 4 bases and the V segment lost 3 bases, leaving 0 bases of the junction unmatched. The DNA for the CDR3 is TGTGCCAGCAGCCAGGACAGGGGAGAGACCCAGTACTTC. It specifies CASSQDRGETQYF. The whole variable domain, remainder taken from reference TRBV16 and TRBJ2-5, is GEEVAQTPKHLVRGEGQKAKLYCAPIKGHSYVFWYQQVLKNEFKFLISFQNENVFDETGMPKERFSAKCLPNSPCSLEIQATKLEDSAVYFCASSQDRGETQYFGPGTRLLVL.

CDR3 DNA sequence: TGTGCCAGAAGCTCCCCTAATGGGCTAGCGGGAGTTATCTCCTACAATGAGCAGTTCTTC. Encoded protein: CARSSPNGLAGVISYNEQFF. This chain joins TRBV5-3 and TRBJ2-1, with 10 nucleotides matching TRBD2. TRBV5-3 is reported as an ORF; its role is uncertain. This CDR3 is 20 amino acids long. Trimming at V came to 3 bases and at J to 0 bases, leaving 15 bases not matched to a gene.

The CDR3 DNA sequence: TGTGCCAGCAGGGACAACAGCAATGAGCAGTTCTTC. This sequence encodes CASRDNSNEQFF. The gene calls are TRBV6-5 and TRBJ2-1, with D possibly being TRBD1 (5 bases). V was clipped by 6 bases and J by 6 bases, with 9 bases between them. The CDR3 sequence is 12 residues long. The germline CDR1 and CDR2 sequences are MNHEY and SVGAGI.

The chain recombines TRBV19 with TRBJ2-5, with D possibly matching TRBD1 (6 bases). The CDR3 extends over 13 amino acids. The germline CDR1 and CDR2 sequences are LNHDA and SQIVND (reference sequence). V was clipped by 4 bases and J by 7 bases, with 13 bases between them. The CDR3 protein is CASSTGTLWTQYF. Here the CDR3 DNA reads TGTGCCAGTAGTACCGGGACACTATGGACCCAGTACTTC.

The chain couples TRBV5-5 to TRBJ1-1, with 11 bases aligning to TRBD1. The CDR3 runs to 16 residues. V lost 0 bases and J lost 3; bases outside the gene matches: 4. Germline V lookup: CDR1 SGHKS, CDR2 YYEKEE (reference sequence). The CDR3 DNA reads TGTGCCAGCAGCTTGGTTAGGGGACAGGGGGACACTGAAGCTTTCTTT. Translating it yields CASSLVRGQGDTEAFF. Full variable domain (missing parts from reference TRBV5-5 and TRBJ1-1): DAGVTQSPTHLIKTRGQQVTLRCSPISGHKSVSWYQQVLGQGPQFIFQYYEKEERGRGNFPDRFSARQFPNYSSELNVNALLLGDSALYLCASSLVRGQGDTEAFFGQGTRLTVV.

The genes are TRBV6-5 and TRBJ1-6; TRBD1 matches 10 bases. The CDR3 covers 12 residues. Germline V CDR1 and CDR2: MNHEY, SVGAGI. V lost 8 bases and J lost 9; bases outside the gene matches: 1. The chain's CDR3 is CASGQGVSPLHF. Here the CDR3 DNA reads TGTGCCAGCGGACAGGGGGTTTCACCCCTCCACTTT.

This chain joins TRBV29-1 and TRBJ1-4, with TRBD1 identical over 8 bases. The CDR3 length is 13 residues. V lost 7 bases to trimming and J lost 4 bases; unmatched junction nucleotides: 5. Germline CDR1 is SQVTM and CDR2 is ANQGSEA. The CDR3 protein is CSGRTGINEKLFF. The CDR3 bases are TGCAGCGGAAGGACAGGGATTAATGAAAAACTGTTTTTT.

The chain employs TRBV19 and TRBJ2-3, with D uncertain. Trimming removed 4 bases at V and 0 bases at J, with 2 bases between. The CDR3 contains 12 residues. Germline V gene sequence: CDR1 LNHDA, CDR2 SQIVND (reference sequence). The CDR3: CASSTSTDTQYF. In DNA, the CDR3 is TGTGCCAGTAGTACTAGCACAGATACGCAGTATTTT.

This chain connects TRBV7-2 to TRBJ1-2; D remains unclear. In germline, CDR1 is SGHTA, CDR2 FQGNSA. This CDR3 comprises 14 residues. The V end was cut by 1 base, the J end by 4 bases, with 10 bases between. This CDR3 is CASSLDRGTYGYTF. CDR3 in DNA: TGTGCCAGCAGCTTAGATCGGGGAACCTATGGCTACACCTTC.

CDR3 DNA: TGTGCCAGCAGTCCTACAGCGAACACTGAAGCTTTCTTT. This codes for CASSPTANTEAFF. The V call is TRBV6-4, the J call TRBJ1-1, with D uncertain. From germline, CDR1 is MRHNA and CDR2 SNTAGT. The CDR3 has 13 amino acids. Trimming pared 5 bases from V and 1 base from J, leaving 8 bases between.